A single sample gave rise to the 20 T cell receptor beta chains below, sequenced in a study of cytomegalovirus exposure and HLA in healthy donors. TCRdb's table, derived via immunoSEQ multiplex PCR, lists solely in-frame clones and lacks some. The data contain about 120,000 clones, more than 75% of them singletons. The specimen was PBMCs. The receptors originated from a woman in her twenties or thirties in good health and CMV-seropositive.

The chain has TRBV30 and TRBJ1-3, with TRBD1 identical over 7 bases. Germline lookup yields CDR1 GTSNPN and CDR2 SVGIG (reference sequence). This CDR3 has 14 amino acids. J gave up 4 bases and V 4 bases, and 7 bases lay outside the gene matches. CDR3 in DNA: TGTGCCTGGACCACCGGGACAGCAGGAAACACCATATATTTT. It translates to CAWTTGTAGNTIYF.

This chain joins TRBV19 and TRBJ1-2; TRBD1 agrees at 10 bases. This CDR3 has 15 residues. J gave up 8 bases and V 7 bases, and 13 bases lay outside the gene matches. The germline V gene encodes CDR1 LNHDA and CDR2 SQIVND (reference sequence). DNA of the CDR3: TGTGCCAGTAAACAGGGGGACAGGGGTTTTGGCGGCTACACCTTC. Translation gives CASKQGDRGFGGYTF.

The rearrangement links TRBV27 to TRBJ2-1; weak D call: TRBD1 (5 bases). The CDR3 is 15 amino acids. V gave up 8 bases and J gave up 2 bases, with 16 bases separating them. The germline V gene has CDR1 MNHEY and CDR2 SMNVEV (reference sequence). CDR3 sequence: CASRLAGRTYNEQFF. The CDR3 nucleotides read TGTGCCAGCCGTCTGGCAGGGCGGACCTACAATGAGCAGTTCTTC.

J is TRBJ2-7 and V is TRBV21-1; the table's TRBD2 call for D was not verified on the DNA. TRBV21-1 is a listed pseudogene. This CDR3 is built from 17 residues. This CDR3 is CASSNGHLGGSSYEQYF. CDR3 nucleotide sequence: TGTGCCAGCAGCAATGGGCATCTCGGGGGGAGCTCCTACGAGCAGTACTTC.

This clone was detected only once. The chain joins TRBV13 to TRBJ2-1; TRBD2 might be the D (6 bases). CDR1 PRHDT and CDR2 FYEKMQ come from the germline V gene (reference sequence). V lost 5 bases and J 6 bases, leaving 14 bases between the germline ends. The CDR3 has 14 residues. CDR3 loop: CASSPPGTRNEQFF. The CDR3 DNA reads TGTGCCAGCAGCCCGCCCGGGACTCGCAATGAGCAGTTCTTC.

This clone has only one observation. The V gene is TRBV6-1, the J gene TRBJ1-2; D might be TRBD1 (5 bases). V shed 6 bases and J shed 4 bases, with 15 bases lying between them. CDR1 and CDR2 from the germline V gene are MNHNS and SASEGT. The CDR3 runs 14 residues. The CDR3, as DNA: TGTGCCAGCAGGAAACGCGGACACCCCTATGGCTACACCTTC. Its protein product is CASRKRGHPYGYTF.

This clone was observed once. The V call is TRBV5-1, the J call TRBJ2-1, with TRBD2 matching 12 bases. Germline loops: CDR1 SGHRS, CDR2 YFSETQ. The V and J ends lost 4 bases and 5 bases, in that order; junction bases with no gene match: 7. The CDR3 extends over 16 amino acids. This CDR3 is CASSLYGLAGNNEQFF. In DNA, the CDR3 is TGCGCCAGCAGCCTTTACGGACTAGCGGGGAACAATGAGCAGTTCTTC.

The rearrangement uses TRBV27 and TRBJ2-3; 7 nucleotides match TRBD2. The germline V gene has CDR1 MNHEY and CDR2 SMNVEV (reference sequence). This CDR3 region has 13 residues. The junction had 6 bases not matched to a gene; V was cut back by 1 base and J by 11 bases. The CDR3, as DNA: TGTGCCAGCAGTTTATGGGGCGGGAGAGAGCAGTATTTT. This gives the protein CASSLWGGREQYF.

V gene TRBV5-1 combines with J gene TRBJ2-7; 8 positions match TRBD2. The CDR3 sequence is 15 residues long. V trimming: 4 bases; J trimming: 1 base; junction bases outside the gene matches: 7. The germline gives CDR1 SGHRS, CDR2 YFSETQ. This CDR3 is CASSLRGLASYEQYF. The CDR3 DNA sequence: TGCGCCAGCAGCCTACGCGGACTAGCATCCTACGAGCAGTACTTC.

This sequence joins TRBV10-3 and TRBJ2-7, with TRBD2 identical over 8 bases. V shed 10 bases, J shed 6 bases, and the junction held 11 bases outside the gene matches. The CDR3 totals 13 residues. CDR1 is ENHRY and CDR2 is SYGVKD in the germline V gene. The CDR3 DNA sequence: TGTGCCACTCGTGAAATCAGCGGGGGCGAGCAGTACTTC. This sequence encodes CATREISGGEQYF.

V gene TRBV7-7 combines with J gene TRBJ2-1; TRBD1 matches at 9 bases. CDR1 is SSHAT, CDR2 FNYEAQ, per germline (reference sequence). The CDR3 runs 13 residues. V dropped 6 bases and J dropped 8; count of bases not matched to a gene: 5. Here the CDR3 reads CASSWTGVDEQFF. For the CDR3, the DNA is TGTGCCAGCAGTTGGACAGGGGTCGATGAGCAGTTCTTC.

The chain is built from TRBV29-1 and TRBJ2-3, with TRBD2 identical over 8 bases. Trimming took 6 bases from V and 4 from J; bases not matched to a gene: 18. CDR1 and CDR2 from the germline V gene are SQVTM and ANQGSEA. The CDR3 is made up of 17 amino acids. The CDR3 coding sequence is TGCAGCGTGATCGCCACAGCCAGCGGGAGTCTCCCAGATACGCAGTATTTT. Its translation: CSVIATASGSLPDTQYF.

Regarding this clone: At one of its ends the junction is not consistent with the germline gene, which may arise from a read error. The V and J genes are TRBV5-1 and TRBJ2-7; 10 nucleotides agree with TRBD1. There are 16 residues in the CDR3. The germline V gene has CDR1 SGHRS and CDR2 YFSETQ. The CDR3 DNA reads as TGCGCCAGCAGCGCCGGGACAGGGGAGATCGCCTACGAGCAGTATTTC. As protein: CASSAGTGEIAYEQYF.

CDR3 nucleotides: TGTGCCAGTAGCGGGGGTGCCTACGAGCAGTACTTC. This sequence encodes CASSGGAYEQYF. The gene calls are TRBV19 and TRBJ2-7, with a weak D call TRBD2 (6 bases). Germline CDR1 reads LNHDA; CDR2 reads SQIVND (reference sequence). V was pared by 6 bases and J by 2 bases, with 8 bases between. This CDR3 has 12 amino acids.

This chain connects TRBV29-1 to TRBJ2-3; 8 bases align to TRBD2. V gave up 5 bases and J gave up 0 bases; unmatched junction bases: 10. Germline V CDR1 and CDR2: SQVTM, ANQGSEA. The CDR3 spans 16 residues. In DNA, the CDR3 is TGCAGCGTTCTCGGGGGCGGGGGGCGAAGCACAGATACGCAGTATTTT. Translation gives CSVLGGGGRSTDTQYF.

The chain recombines TRBV6-4 with TRBJ2-2, with 14 bases aligning to TRBD2. This CDR3 has 18 residues. V shed 6 bases, J shed 1 base, and the junction held 7 bases outside the gene matches. The germline CDR1 and CDR2 sequences are MRHNA and SNTAGT. CDR3: CASSRLAGGPVNTGELFF. CDR3 DNA: TGTGCCAGCAGCCGACTAGCGGGAGGGCCGGTGAACACCGGGGAGCTGTTTTTT.

This clone showed up just once. The DNA of the CDR3 is TGTGCCAGCAGCTTTGGGGACAGATATAACACTGAAGCTTTCTTT. Its protein product is CASSFGDRYNTEAFF. The chain carries TRBV7-2 and TRBJ1-1; 7 bases line up with TRBD1. The CDR3 contains 15 residues. The junction had 6 bases not matched to a gene; V was cut back by 3 bases and J by 2 bases. Germline-derived CDR1 and CDR2 are SGHTA and FQGNSA.

The chain combines TRBV9 with TRBJ2-3, with 9 bases fitting TRBD2. Germline CDR1 is SGDLS and CDR2 is YYNGEE. The CDR3 covers 15 residues. The J segment lost 3 bases and the V segment lost 2 bases, leaving 4 bases of the junction unmatched. CDR3 in amino acids: CASSVAGGPTDTQYF. Written as DNA, the CDR3 is TGTGCCAGCAGCGTGGCGGGGGGGCCGACAGATACGCAGTATTTT.

V and J are TRBV6-5 and TRBJ1-2; TRBD1 matches at 7 bases. The CDR3 length is 13 residues. Germline-derived CDR1 and CDR2 are MNHEY and SVGAGI. V gave up 6 bases and J gave up 2 bases; unmatched junction bases: 3. This CDR3 reads CASRRDRNYGYTF. DNA of the CDR3: TGTGCCAGCAGGAGGGACAGAAACTATGGCTACACCTTC.

The rearrangement uses TRBV6-1 and TRBJ1-4; possible D gene TRBD1, 6 bases. Germline loops: CDR1 MNHNS, CDR2 SASEGT. V was clipped by 0 bases and J by 7 bases, with 12 bases between them. The CDR3 has 15 amino acids. CDR3 DNA: TGTGCCAGCAGTGAAGCTGGGGGGGCCAGTGAAAAACTGTTTTTT. This encodes CASSEAGGASEKLFF.